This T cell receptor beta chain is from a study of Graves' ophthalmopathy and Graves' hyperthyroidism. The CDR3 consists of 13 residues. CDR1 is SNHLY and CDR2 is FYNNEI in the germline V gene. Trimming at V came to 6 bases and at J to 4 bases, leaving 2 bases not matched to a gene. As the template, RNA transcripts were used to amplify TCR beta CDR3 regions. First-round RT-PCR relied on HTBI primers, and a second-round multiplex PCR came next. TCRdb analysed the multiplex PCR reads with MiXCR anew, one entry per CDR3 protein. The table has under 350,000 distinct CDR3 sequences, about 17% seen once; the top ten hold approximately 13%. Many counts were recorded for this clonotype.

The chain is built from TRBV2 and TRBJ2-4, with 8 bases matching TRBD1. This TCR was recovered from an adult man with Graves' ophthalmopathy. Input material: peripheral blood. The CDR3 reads CASRGQAKNIQYF. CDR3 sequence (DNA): TGTGCCAGCAGGGGACAGGCTAAAAACATTCAGTACTTC.